These 22 T cell receptor beta chains originate from one sample sequenced in a study of T-cell reconstitution after alpha-beta-depleted transplantation in children. Unique molecular identifiers were incorporated when the TCRbeta library was constructed. MiXCR was run by TCRdb on the PCR reads, yielding one entry per CDR3 protein. This sample has about 400,000 distinct CDR3 sequences; roughly 20% occur once, and the top ten carry less than 4.5%. This specimen was PBMCs from the stem cell graft donor, taken from the stem cell graft. All receptors derive from a human donor who donated a stem cell graft to a child with acute myeloid leukemia.

V is TRBV20-1 and J is TRBJ2-7; no firm D call. CDR1 DFQATT and CDR2 SNEGSKA come from the germline V gene (reference sequence). V lost 3 bases, J lost 3 bases, and 12 bases lay in between. CDR3 size: 13 residues. This chain's CDR3 is CSASQGTGYEQYF. The CDR3, as DNA: TGCAGTGCTAGTCAAGGCACTGGCTACGAGCAGTACTTC.

This clonotype was detected a few times. The V call is TRBV29-1, the J call TRBJ2-7; 8 nucleotides agree with TRBD2. The CDR3 contains 16 residues. In germline, CDR1 is SQVTM, CDR2 ANQGSEA. V lost 2 bases, J lost 2 bases, and 11 bases stayed unmatched. The CDR3 here is CSVESAAGGVTYEQYF. CDR3 nucleotide sequence: TGCAGCGTTGAATCTGCGGCGGGGGGAGTCACCTACGAGCAGTACTTC.

Comments on this clonotype: A read error may produce the germline difference seen at one junction end. The chain joins TRBV12-3 or TRBV12-4 to TRBJ1-1, with D maybe TRBD1 (6 bases). This CDR3 has 16 residues. The CDR3 loop is CDSRPTQGTVTTEAFF. The CDR3 coding sequence is TGTGACAGCAGACCCACACAGGGTACGGTGACCACTGAAGCTTTCTTT.

The chain is built from TRBV5-1 and TRBJ1-5; 9 positions match TRBD1. The CDR3 is 15 amino acids. Germline assignment: CDR1 SGHRS and CDR2 YFSETQ. Trimming cost V 4 bases and J 7 bases; bases outside gene matches: 9. CDR3 region: CASSPEGQGGQPQHF. The CDR3 DNA reads TGCGCCAGCAGCCCGGAGGGACAGGGAGGACAGCCCCAGCATTTT.

This clonotype was found a few times. The chain joins TRBV20-1 to TRBJ2-7, with 7 positions matching TRBD2. Looked up from germline, CDR1 is DFQATT and CDR2 is SNEGSKA (reference sequence). The CDR3 is made up of 15 amino acids. V dropped 0 bases and J dropped 4; count of bases not matched to a gene: 9. The chain's CDR3 is CSARDLGEGLYEQYF. The CDR3 coding sequence is TGCAGTGCTAGAGATCTGGGGGAGGGCCTGTACGAGCAGTACTTC.

The rearrangement links TRBV7-9 to TRBJ1-2, with D hard to call. Germline assignment: CDR1 SEHNR and CDR2 FQNEAQ (reference sequence). Between the trimmed V and J ends, which lost 1 base and 6 bases, there was a span of 6 bases. The CDR3 is 12 amino acids. The DNA for the CDR3 is TGTGCCAGCAGCTTAGATCCGGATGGCTACACCTTC. It encodes CASSLDPDGYTF.

This clonotype came up a few times. The genes are TRBV12-3 or TRBV12-4 and TRBJ2-5; 10 nucleotides agree with TRBD2. With V trimmed by 1 base and J by 5 bases, 7 bases remained unmatched. The CDR3 contains 16 residues. The DNA of the CDR3 is TGTGCCAGCAGTTTAGGTGCTAGCGGGAGTTTGGAGACCCAGTACTTC. It encodes CASSLGASGSLETQYF.

V usage is TRBV20-1 and J usage is TRBJ2-1, with TRBD2 identical over 7 bases. The germline V gene has CDR1 DFQATT and CDR2 SNEGSKA (reference sequence). V lost 5 bases, J lost 2 bases, and 12 bases stayed unmatched. The length of the CDR3 is 16 residues. CDR3 in DNA: TGCAGTGCTTCCCCCTCGACTAGCCCACCCTACAATGAGCAGTTCTTC. This encodes CSASPSTSPPYNEQFF.

The rearrangement joins TRBV11-2 to TRBJ2-1, with 10 bases matching TRBD2. V was clipped by 3 bases and J by 5 bases; unmatched bases: 7. CDR1 is SGHAT, CDR2 FQNNGV, per germline. This CDR3 is built from 16 residues. CDR3 protein: CASSFSLAGANNEQFF. The CDR3 DNA reads TGTGCCAGCAGCTTCTCTCTAGCGGGGGCCAACAATGAGCAGTTCTTC.

This clonotype was detected only a few times. This rearrangement joins TRBV28 to TRBJ2-3; no clear D gene. From germline, CDR1 is MDHEN and CDR2 SYDVKM. The CDR3 loop spans 14 amino acids. V was clipped by 6 bases and J by 4 bases, with 14 bases between them. CDR3 in DNA: TGTGCCAGCAGCTCTGGACCTATCCCAGATACGCAGTATTTT. Translated, it gives CASSSGPIPDTQYF.

In its sample, this clonotype was seen a few times. This sequence joins TRBV29-1 and TRBJ2-1; TRBD2 matches 14 bases. The V and J ends lost 4 bases and 5 bases, in that order; junction bases with no gene match: 7. Germline V gives CDR1 SQVTM, CDR2 ANQGSEA. The CDR3 covers 16 residues. CDR3 region: CSVGGLAGVPHNEQFF. CDR3 DNA: TGCAGCGTTGGGGGACTAGCGGGGGTACCTCACAATGAGCAGTTCTTC.

This clonotype was counted at least ten times. CDR3 sequence reads: CASTEDRGIFNEQFF. In nucleotides, the CDR3 is TGTGCCAGCACCGAGGACAGGGGGATTTTCAATGAGCAGTTCTTC. The rearrangement uses TRBV12-3 or TRBV12-4 and TRBJ2-1; 10 bases line up with TRBD1. This CDR3 is 15 amino acids long. Trimming at V came to 7 bases and at J to 6 bases, leaving 9 bases not matched to a gene.

This clonotype has at least ten counts. This sequence joins TRBV29-1 and TRBJ2-1; possible D gene TRBD2, 5 bases. V dropped 7 bases and J dropped 6 bases, with 13 bases sitting between them. Germline assignment: CDR1 SQVTM and CDR2 ANQGSEA. There are 12 residues in the CDR3. The CDR3 nucleotides read TGCAGCGCCGGCCGGGCGGGCAATGAGCAGTTCTTC. Translation: CSAGRAGNEQFF.

This clonotype showed up many times. The gene calls are TRBV29-1 and TRBJ2-7; 10 nucleotides match TRBD1. The CDR3 loop spans 17 amino acids. V was pared by 6 bases and J by 0 bases, with 14 bases of the junction left unmatched. Germline CDR1 and CDR2: SQVTM and ANQGSEA. The CDR3 DNA follows: TGCAGCGTGCCAGGGACAGGGGCTGACGGGGGCTCCTACGAGCAGTACTTC. As protein: CSVPGTGADGGSYEQYF.

This clonotype occurred many times. This chain uses TRBV12-3 or TRBV12-4 with TRBJ2-5; no definite D call. V lost 3 bases and J 1 base, leaving 3 bases between the germline ends. This CDR3 is 12 amino acids long. The chain's CDR3 is CASSFVQETQYF. CDR3 DNA sequence: TGTGCCAGCAGTTTCGTCCAAGAGACCCAGTACTTC.

This clonotype was picked up a small number of times. The chain combines TRBV27 with TRBJ2-7; the match to TRBD2 covers 11 bases. The CDR3 has 17 residues. The trim removed 1 base at V and 2 bases at J, leaving 7 bases unmatched. In germline, CDR1 is MNHEY, CDR2 SMNVEV (reference sequence). CDR3 nucleotide sequence: TGTGCCAGCAGTTTATTCGCTAGCGGGAGGTCAGCCTACGAGCAGTACTTC. This gives the protein CASSLFASGRSAYEQYF.

The rearrangement joins TRBV5-1 to TRBJ2-1, with 12 bases matching TRBD2. Per germline, CDR1 SGHRS and CDR2 YFSETQ. The CDR3 totals 18 residues. The V gene end was trimmed by 4 bases and the J gene end by 9 bases; junction bases not matched to a gene: 17. The CDR3 sequence is CASSTRRLAGAEDGEQFF. The DNA for the CDR3 is TGCGCCAGCAGCACACGGCGACTAGCGGGAGCGGAGGATGGTGAGCAGTTCTTC.

This clonotype was counted many times. The rearrangement uses TRBV29-1 and TRBJ2-1; 8 nucleotides match TRBD2. From germline, CDR1 is SQVTM and CDR2 ANQGSEA. V dropped 4 bases and J dropped 2; count of bases not matched to a gene: 1. The CDR3 sequence is 13 residues long. The CDR3 DNA sequence: TGCAGCGTTGTAGCGGGAACCTACAATGAGCAGTTCTTC. This translates into CSVVAGTYNEQFF.

There are a few counts of this clonotype. This chain links TRBV20-1 with TRBJ2-7; 7 nucleotides align to TRBD1. The CDR3 has 12 residues. The trim removed 6 bases at V and 3 bases at J, leaving 5 bases unmatched. Germline V gene sequence: CDR1 DFQATT, CDR2 SNEGSKA (reference sequence). In DNA, the CDR3 is TGCAGTGCCTCGGGACAGTACTACGAGCAGTACTTC. It is translated as CSASGQYYEQYF.

This chain uses TRBV7-3 with TRBJ2-1, with 11 nucleotides matching TRBD1. V dropped 5 bases and J dropped 7; count of bases not matched to a gene: 10. This CDR3 has 16 residues. The germline V gene encodes CDR1 SGHTA and CDR2 FQGTGA. The CDR3, as DNA: TGTGCCAGCAGCGCCGGGACAGGGGGTGGTAAGAATGAGCAGTTCTTC. Translating gives CASSAGTGGGKNEQFF.

The gene calls are TRBV3-1 and TRBJ1-1, with no clear D. The CDR3 is 14 amino acids. Germline V gene data show CDR1 as LGHDT and CDR2 as YNNKEL (reference sequence). Trimming removed 1 base at V and 1 base at J, with 7 bases between. The CDR3 region is CASSQVPGNTEAFF. The CDR3 nucleotides read TGTGCCAGCAGCCAAGTGCCGGGGAACACTGAAGCTTTCTTT.

As concerns this clonotype: A read error may account for a junction end that differs from germline. The V call is TRBV20-1, the J call TRBJ2-1; D is uncertain. CDR3 length: 13 amino acids. Germline CDR1 reads DFQATT; CDR2 reads SNEGSKA (reference sequence). CDR3 region: CGARFYDYNEQFF. CDR3 nucleotide sequence: TGCGGTGCTAGGTTTTACGACTACAATGAGCAGTTCTTC.